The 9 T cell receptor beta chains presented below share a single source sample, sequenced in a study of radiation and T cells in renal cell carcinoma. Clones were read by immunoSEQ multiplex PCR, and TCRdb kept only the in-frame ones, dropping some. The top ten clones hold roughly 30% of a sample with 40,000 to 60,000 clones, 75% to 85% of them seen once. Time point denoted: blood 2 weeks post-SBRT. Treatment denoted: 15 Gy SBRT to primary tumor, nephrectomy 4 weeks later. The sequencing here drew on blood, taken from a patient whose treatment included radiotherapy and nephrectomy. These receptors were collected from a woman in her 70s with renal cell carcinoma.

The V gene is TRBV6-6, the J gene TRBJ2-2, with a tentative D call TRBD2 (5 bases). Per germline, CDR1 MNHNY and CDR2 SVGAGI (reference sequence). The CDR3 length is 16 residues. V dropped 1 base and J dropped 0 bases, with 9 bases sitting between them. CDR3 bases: TGTGCCAGCAGTTACTTCCCGGGGACGAACACCGGGGAGCTGTTTTTT. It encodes CASSYFPGTNTGELFF.

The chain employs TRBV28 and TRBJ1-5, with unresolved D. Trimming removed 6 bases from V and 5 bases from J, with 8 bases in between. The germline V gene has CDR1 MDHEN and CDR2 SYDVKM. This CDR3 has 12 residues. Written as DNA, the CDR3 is TGTGCCAGCAGGAGTTCGGATCAGCCCCAGCATTTT. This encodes CASRSSDQPQHF.

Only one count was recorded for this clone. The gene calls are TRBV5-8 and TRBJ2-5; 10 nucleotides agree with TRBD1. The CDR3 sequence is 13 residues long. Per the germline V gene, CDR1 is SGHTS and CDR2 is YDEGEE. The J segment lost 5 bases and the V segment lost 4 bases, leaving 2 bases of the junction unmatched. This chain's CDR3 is CASSKDRGETQYF. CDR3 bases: TGTGCCAGCAGCAAGGACAGGGGGGAGACCCAGTACTTC.

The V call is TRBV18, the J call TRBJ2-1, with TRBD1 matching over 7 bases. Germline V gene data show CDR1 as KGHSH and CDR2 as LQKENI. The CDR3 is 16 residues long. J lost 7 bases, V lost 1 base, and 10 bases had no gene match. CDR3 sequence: CASSPRATGVWNEQFF. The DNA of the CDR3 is TGTGCCAGCTCACCACGGGCCACAGGGGTGTGGAATGAGCAGTTCTTC.

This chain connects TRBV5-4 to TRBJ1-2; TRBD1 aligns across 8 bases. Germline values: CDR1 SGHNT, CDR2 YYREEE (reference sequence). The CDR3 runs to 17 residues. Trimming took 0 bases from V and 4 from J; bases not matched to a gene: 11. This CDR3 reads CASSLDRFQGASYGYTF. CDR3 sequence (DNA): TGTGCCAGCAGCTTGGATCGGTTTCAGGGGGCAAGCTATGGCTACACCTTC. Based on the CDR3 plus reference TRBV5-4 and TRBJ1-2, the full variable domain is ETGVTQSPTHLIKTRGQQVTLRCSSQSGHNTVSWYQQALGQGPQFIFQYYREEENGRGNFPPRFSGLQFPNYSSELNVNALELDDSALYLCASSLDRFQGASYGYTFGSGTRLTVV.

The DNA for the CDR3 is TGTGCCAGCAGTTTAATCCCCCGGGGGAACATTCAGTACTTC. It is translated as CASSLIPRGNIQYF. The J gene is TRBJ2-4, the V gene TRBV27; a weak D match, TRBD2 (6 bases). The germline V gene has CDR1 MNHEY and CDR2 SMNVEV (reference sequence). Trimming pared 2 bases from V and 7 bases from J, leaving 12 bases between. The CDR3 totals 14 residues.

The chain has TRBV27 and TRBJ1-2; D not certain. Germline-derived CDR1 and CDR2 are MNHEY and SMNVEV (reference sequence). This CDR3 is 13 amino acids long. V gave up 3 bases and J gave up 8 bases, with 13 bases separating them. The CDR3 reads CASSLAGGWGYTF. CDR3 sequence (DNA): TGTGCCAGCAGTTTGGCGGGAGGATGGGGCTACACCTTC.

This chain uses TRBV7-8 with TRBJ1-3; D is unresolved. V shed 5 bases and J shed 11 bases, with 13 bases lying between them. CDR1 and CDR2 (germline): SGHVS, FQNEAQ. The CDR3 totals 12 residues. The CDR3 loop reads CASSPRARAIYF. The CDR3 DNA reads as TGTGCCAGCAGCCCCCGGGCAAGGGCCATATATTTT.

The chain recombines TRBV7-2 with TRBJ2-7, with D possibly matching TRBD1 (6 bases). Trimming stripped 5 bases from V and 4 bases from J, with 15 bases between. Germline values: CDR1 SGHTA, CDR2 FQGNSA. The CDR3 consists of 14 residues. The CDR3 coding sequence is TGTGCCAGCAGCCCCTCACAGGGATTGTACGAGCAGTACTTC. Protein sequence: CASSPSQGLYEQYF.